This T cell receptor beta chain appears in the sequencing data of a study of radiotherapy plus CTLA-4 blockade in lung cancer. The assay was immunoSEQ multiplex PCR, and TCRdb's table has in-frame clones only and misses some. The data hold some 96,000 clones, with almost 90% observed a single time. Trimming cost V 4 bases and J 0 bases, with 13 bases left between them. Germline CDR1 MNHEY, CDR2 SMNVEV (reference sequence). There are 16 residues in the CDR3. The input for sequencing was peripheral blood, taken from a patient treated with radiotherapy plus ipilimumab. The clonotype was recovered from a human donor with non-small cell lung cancer that progressed on radiotherapy plus ipilimumab. V is TRBV27 and J is TRBJ1-3, with a tentative D call TRBD1 (6 bases). CDR3 sequence: CASSSTGGISGNTIYF. The CDR3 DNA is TGTGCCAGCAGTTCGACAGGAGGGATCTCTGGAAACACCATATATTTT.